This entry lists 24 T cell receptor beta chains sequenced from one sample in a study of blood T cell repertoires in COVID-19. Some clones are missing from TCRdb's copy, which holds only in-frame ones; the method was immunoSEQ multiplex PCR. The table shows around 130,000 clones, with more than 80% occurring only once. Sequences were obtained from peripheral blood. The receptors originated from a woman in her sixties with acute or convalescent COVID-19.

The rearrangement joins TRBV11-2 to TRBJ2-3, with a tentative D call TRBD1 (6 bases). Trimming left V 7 bases short and J 1 base short, with 12 bases between. This CDR3 contains 14 residues. Germline V gene lookup returns CDR1 SGHAT and CDR2 FQNNGV. The CDR3 protein is CASILDRGTDTQYF. CDR3 DNA: TGTGCCAGCATCTTGGACAGAGGCACAGATACGCAGTATTTT.

The CDR3 here is CASRTGHGRGYTF. The CDR3, as DNA: TGTGCCAGCAGAACGGGACATGGGAGAGGCTACACCTTC. This sequence joins TRBV6-5 and TRBJ1-2, with a weak D call TRBD1 (6 bases). This CDR3 spans 13 amino acids. CDR1 and CDR2 from the germline V gene are MNHEY and SVGAGI. Trimming took 6 bases from V and 8 from J, leaving 16 bases between them.

The chain is built from TRBV5-6 and TRBJ2-7, with 9 bases aligning to TRBD1. Germline V gene lookup returns CDR1 SGHDT and CDR2 YYEEEE. J was trimmed by 1 base and V by 2 bases; bases with no gene match: 7. This CDR3 spans 16 amino acids. DNA of the CDR3: TGTGCCAGCAGCTTATACAGGGGGCCGAGTTCCTACGAGCAGTACGTC. This sequence encodes CASSLYRGPSSYEQYV.

The chain couples TRBV4-1 to TRBJ1-2; D unclear. The CDR3 is 14 residues long. Germline lookup yields CDR1 MGHRA and CDR2 YSYEKL. Trimming removed 5 bases at V and 0 bases at J, with 10 bases between. CDR3 sequence: CASSVGRANYGYTF. The DNA of the CDR3 is TGCGCCAGCAGCGTGGGGAGGGCTAACTATGGCTACACCTTC.

This clone was counted a few times. The genes are TRBV6-5 and TRBJ1-6, with a weak D call TRBD1 (6 bases). The CDR3 sequence is 12 residues long. Germline V gene sequence: CDR1 MNHEY, CDR2 SVGAGI. Trimming cost V 7 bases and J 6 bases, with 7 bases left between them. The DNA of the CDR3 is TGTGCCAGCACCAGGGGTAATTCACCCCTCCACTTT. It codes for CASTRGNSPLHF.

The rearrangement links TRBV30 to TRBJ1-5; TRBD1 matches 8 bases. Germline CDR1 and CDR2: GTSNPN and SVGIG (reference sequence). The trim removed 1 base at V and 7 bases at J, leaving 3 bases unmatched. This CDR3 has 13 residues. The CDR3 is CAWSGQGYQPQHF. The CDR3 region has the DNA TGTGCCTGGAGTGGACAGGGGTACCAGCCCCAGCATTTT.

V and J are TRBV2 and TRBJ1-1, with a weak D call TRBD1 (5 bases). Germline V gene lookup returns CDR1 SNHLY and CDR2 FYNNEI. Trimming took off 2 bases at V and 4 bases at J, with 11 bases between the two ends. This CDR3 comprises 14 residues. The CDR3 is CASSEWGGTTEAFF. For the CDR3, the DNA is TGTGCCAGCAGTGAATGGGGGGGGACCACTGAAGCTTTCTTT.

The genes are TRBV20-1 and TRBJ1-2, with D possibly being TRBD1 (6 bases). Trimming took off 8 bases at V and 2 bases at J, with 9 bases between the two ends. Germline-derived CDR1 and CDR2 are DFQATT and SNEGSKA (reference sequence). This CDR3 contains 11 residues. The CDR3 here is CSQGSNYGYTF. The CDR3 DNA sequence: TGCAGTCAGGGGTCCAACTATGGCTACACCTTC.

CDR3 in DNA: TGCGCCAGCAGCCAAGACATGATGAACACTGAAGCTTTCTTT. This codes for CASSQDMMNTEAFF. V usage is TRBV5-1 and J usage is TRBJ1-1; no firm D call. Germline assignment: CDR1 SGHRS and CDR2 YFSETQ. This CDR3 region has 14 residues. Trimming took 4 bases from V and 0 from J, leaving 10 bases between them.

The chain recombines TRBV2 with TRBJ2-7; perhaps TRBD1 as D (5 bases). This CDR3 comprises 12 residues. Trimming pared 11 bases from V and 1 base from J, leaving 12 bases between. Germline CDR1 is SNHLY and CDR2 is FYNNEI. This CDR3 reads CACKGLSYEQYF. The CDR3 DNA follows: TGTGCCTGTAAGGGGTTATCCTACGAGCAGTACTTC.

V gene TRBV11-3 combines with J gene TRBJ2-2; a possible D gene is TRBD1 (6 bases). The length of the CDR3 is 14 residues. Germline V gives CDR1 SGHNT, CDR2 YENEEA. V was shortened by 8 bases and J by 2 bases, with 12 bases between the two germline ends. The CDR3 loop reads CASSGHLNTGELFF. CDR3 DNA sequence: TGTGCCAGCTCGGGACACTTAAACACCGGGGAGCTGTTTTTT.

This clone was counted a single time. The rearrangement uses TRBV6-1 and TRBJ2-7; D is perhaps TRBD1 (6 bases). Germline V gene sequence: CDR1 MNHNS, CDR2 SASEGT. Trimming shortened V by 0 bases and J by 0 bases, and 12 bases separated the two germline ends. The CDR3 is 16 residues long. CDR3 amino acids: CASSEAGHQFSYEQYV. The CDR3 DNA sequence: TGTGCCAGCAGTGAAGCGGGACACCAGTTCTCCTACGAGCAGTACGTC.

The rearrangement uses TRBV12-3 or TRBV12-4 and TRBJ1-5; D unclear. Trimming left V 8 bases short and J 11 bases short, with 19 bases between. The length of the CDR3 is 13 residues. The CDR3 bases are TGTGCCAGCTCCGAACCAGCGGCCATAGCCCAGCATTTT. This gives the protein CASSEPAAIAQHF.

The chain employs TRBV6-2 or TRBV6-3 and TRBJ1-3; perhaps TRBD1 as D (5 bases). V lost 4 bases and J 4 bases, leaving 17 bases between the germline ends. The CDR3 is 16 residues long. Germline CDR1 MNHEY, CDR2 SVGEGT. CDR3 in DNA: TGTGCCAGCAGTTCCGACCAGGGAAGGAGAGGAAACACCATATATTTT. Translating it yields CASSSDQGRRGNTIYF.

This clone was counted many times. The rearrangement uses TRBV6-5 and TRBJ1-2; the D is unclear. V was clipped by 11 bases and J by 0 bases, with 7 bases between them. Germline V gene data show CDR1 as MNHEY and CDR2 as SVGAGI. The CDR3 loop spans 11 amino acids. CDR3 nucleotides: TGTGCCCACCAGGCTAACTATGGCTACACCTTC. This codes for CAHQANYGYTF.

This chain uses TRBV7-2 with TRBJ1-1, with TRBD1 identical over 8 bases. CDR1 is SGHTA and CDR2 is FQGNSA in the germline V gene. The V and J ends lost 6 bases and 0 bases, in that order; junction bases with no gene match: 3. The CDR3 sequence is 14 residues long. CDR3 amino acids: CASRMDRVNTEAFF. The CDR3 DNA follows: TGTGCCAGCAGAATGGACAGGGTGAACACTGAAGCTTTCTTT. The full variable domain, rest sourced from reference TRBV7-2 and TRBJ1-1, is GAGVSQSPSNKVTEKGKDVELRCDPISGHTALYWYRQSLGQGLEFLIYFQGNSAPDKSGLPSDRFSAERTGGSVSTLTIQRTQQEDSAVYLCASRMDRVNTEAFFGQGTRLTVV.

The CDR3 sequence is CVRSLAGGGLRNEQFF. The CDR3 nucleotides are TGTGTCAGAAGCTTAGCGGGCGGGGGCCTTCGCAATGAGCAGTTCTTC. This chain connects TRBV7-5 to TRBJ2-1; the tabulated D call, TRBD2, remains unverified against the DNA. TRBV7-5 is shown as a pseudogene. The CDR3 is made up of 16 amino acids.

V gene TRBV12-5 combines with J gene TRBJ2-3, with D perhaps matching TRBD2 (6 bases). Trimming cost V 4 bases and J 3 bases, with 11 bases left between them. The CDR3 is 14 amino acids. Germline V gene data show CDR1 as LGHNT and CDR2 as FRNRAP. The CDR3 nucleotides are TGTGCTAGTGGTTCCCCGGGAGATACAGATACGCAGTATTTT. This gives the protein CASGSPGDTDTQYF.

The V call is TRBV12-3 or TRBV12-4, the J call TRBJ1-2; a possible D gene is TRBD1 (5 bases). Trimming took off 2 bases at V and 6 bases at J, with 10 bases between the two ends. This CDR3 has 13 amino acids. CDR3 DNA: TGTGCCAGCAGTTTACTGGGAGGGGATGGCTACACCTTC. This codes for CASSLLGGDGYTF.

The chain recombines TRBV7-2 with TRBJ2-7, with D uncertain. CDR1 is SGHTA and CDR2 is FQGNSA in the germline V gene. V was cut by 5 bases and J by 1 base, with 3 bases left in between. The CDR3 has 11 residues. The CDR3 coding sequence is TGTGCCAGCAGCCCTTCCTACGAGCAGTACTTC. Translated, it gives CASSPSYEQYF.

The chain recombines TRBV13 with TRBJ1-1; D gene uncertain. V was shortened by 1 base and J by 2 bases, with 8 bases between the two germline ends. This CDR3 region has 14 residues. Germline V CDR1 and CDR2: PRHDT, FYEKMQ (reference sequence). CDR3 in amino acids: CASSLDRGNTEAFF. The CDR3 coding sequence is TGTGCCAGCAGCTTAGACCGAGGTAACACTGAAGCTTTCTTT.

This chain links TRBV10-1 with TRBJ2-1; D perhaps matches TRBD2 (5 bases). Germline V lookup: CDR1 WNHNN, CDR2 SYGVQD (reference sequence). V shed 0 bases and J shed 6 bases, with 12 bases lying between them. The CDR3 contains 15 residues. This chain's CDR3 is CASSESSGKGNEQFF. For the CDR3, the DNA is TGCGCCAGCAGTGAGTCAAGCGGTAAGGGCAATGAGCAGTTCTTC.

The chain recombines TRBV12-3 or TRBV12-4 with TRBJ1-2; TRBD1 might be the D (5 bases). This CDR3 contains 13 residues. The germline V and J ends were trimmed by 5 bases and 6 bases, with 13 bases remaining between them. The DNA for the CDR3 is TGTGCCAGCAGTCGGACACAAACCCATGGCTACACCTTC. Its protein is CASSRTQTHGYTF.

This clone was seen only once. The J gene is TRBJ1-1, the V gene TRBV6-5; no reliable D call. Between the trimmed V and J ends, which lost 10 bases and 3 bases, there was a span of 6 bases. Germline V CDR1 and CDR2: MNHEY, SVGAGI. The CDR3 contains 10 residues. CDR3 in DNA: TGTGCCAACGCAGACACTGAAGCTTTCTTT. Its translation is CANADTEAFF.